The clone carrying this T cell receptor beta chain has more than one count but fewer than ten. This entry comes from a study of CD8+ T cells in alopecia areata. Treatment indicated: oral pan-JAK inhibitor, 5-10 mg twice daily. As part of sample collection, lesional scalp punch biopsies and peripheral blood were taken from alopecia areata patients. This CDR3 has 12 amino acids. The V gene end was trimmed by 4 bases and the J gene end by 6 bases; junction bases not matched to a gene: 3. Germline V gene lookup returns CDR1 SEHNR and CDR2 FQNEAQ (reference sequence). RNA, once extracted, was reverse transcribed into cDNA for use as the sequencing template. Libraries were prepared by immunoSEQ multiplex PCR; TCRdb keeps only in-frame clonotypes and omits some of them. The sample records 150,000 to 200,000 clones, 58% being singletons.

The rearrangement links TRBV7-9 to TRBJ2-7, with TRBD2 matching 7 bases. The clonotype was recovered from a human donor with alopecia areata. The sample was CD4+ T cells sorted from blood, taken at approximately week 56, from a patient treated with tofacitinib. CDR3 DNA: TGTGCCAGCAGCTGGACTAGTTTCGAGCAGTACTTC. It translates to CASSWTSFEQYF.